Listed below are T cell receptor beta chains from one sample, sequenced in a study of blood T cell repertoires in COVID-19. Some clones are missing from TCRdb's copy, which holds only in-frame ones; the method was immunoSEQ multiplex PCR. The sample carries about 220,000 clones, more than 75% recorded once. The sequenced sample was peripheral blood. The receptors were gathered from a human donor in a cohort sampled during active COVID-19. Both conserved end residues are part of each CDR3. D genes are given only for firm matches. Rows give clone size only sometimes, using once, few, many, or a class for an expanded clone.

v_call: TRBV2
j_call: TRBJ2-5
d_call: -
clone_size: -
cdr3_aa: CASGKGELQETQYF
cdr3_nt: TGTGCCAGTGGAAAGGGGGAGTTACAAGAGACCCAGTACTTC

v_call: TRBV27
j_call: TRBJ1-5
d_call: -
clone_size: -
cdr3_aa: CASSQRTLGGTQHF
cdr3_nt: TGTGCCAGCAGCCAAAGGACCCTCGGAGGAACCCAGCATTTT

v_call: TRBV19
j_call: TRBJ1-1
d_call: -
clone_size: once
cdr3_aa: CASSIGAPFAGEAFF
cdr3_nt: TGTGCCAGTAGTATAGGAGCACCGTTTGCCGGTGAAGCTTTCTTT

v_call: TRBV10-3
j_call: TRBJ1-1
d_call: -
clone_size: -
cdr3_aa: CAISGARQAQAFF
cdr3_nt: TGTGCCATCAGTGGGGCCCGACAGGCCCAAGCTTTCTTT

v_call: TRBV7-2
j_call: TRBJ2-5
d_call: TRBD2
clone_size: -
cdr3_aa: CASSSGASGGKTQYF
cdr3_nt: TGTGCCAGCAGCTCGGGGGCTAGCGGGGGGAAGACCCAGTACTTC

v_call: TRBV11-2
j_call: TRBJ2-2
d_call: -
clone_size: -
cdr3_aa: CASPEPNTGELFF
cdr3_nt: TGTGCCAGCCCCGAGCCGAACACCGGGGAGCTGTTTTTT

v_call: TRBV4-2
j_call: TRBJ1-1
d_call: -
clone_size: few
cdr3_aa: CASSPLSEEYNTEAFF
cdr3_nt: TGTGCCAGCAGCCCGCTGTCGGAGGAGTATAACACTGAAGCTTTCTTT

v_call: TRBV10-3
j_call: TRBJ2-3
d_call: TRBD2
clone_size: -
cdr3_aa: CAIRTSGGTDTQYF
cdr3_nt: TGTGCCATCAGGACTAGCGGGGGGACAGATACGCAGTATTTT

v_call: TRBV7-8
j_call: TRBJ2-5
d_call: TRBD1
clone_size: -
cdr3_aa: CASSPAGTEETQYF
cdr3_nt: TGTGCCAGCAGCCCCGCCGGGACAGAAGAGACCCAGTACTTC

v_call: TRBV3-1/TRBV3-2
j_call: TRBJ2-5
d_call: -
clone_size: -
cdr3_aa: CASSQDLEAGAQETQYF
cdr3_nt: TGTGCCAGCAGCCAAGATCTGGAGGCAGGGGCTCAAGAGACCCAGTACTTC

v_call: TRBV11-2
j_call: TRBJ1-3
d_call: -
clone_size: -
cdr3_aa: CASSLAGSGNTIYF
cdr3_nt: TGTGCCAGCAGCTTAGCAGGGTCTGGAAACACCATATATTTT

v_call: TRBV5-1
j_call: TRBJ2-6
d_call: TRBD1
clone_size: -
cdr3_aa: CASSSNGQAGYSGANVLTF
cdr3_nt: TGCGCCAGCAGCTCCAATGGACAGGCTGGCTACTCTGGGGCCAACGTCCTGACTTTC

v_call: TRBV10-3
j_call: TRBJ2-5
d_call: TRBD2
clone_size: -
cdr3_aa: CAISSGRAAETQYF
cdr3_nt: TGTGCCATCAGTAGCGGGAGGGCCGCGGAGACCCAGTACTTC

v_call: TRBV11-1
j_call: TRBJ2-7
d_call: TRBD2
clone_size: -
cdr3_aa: CASSSPGTSGYEQYF
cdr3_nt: TGTGCCAGCAGCTCGCCCGGGACTAGCGGCTACGAGCAGTACTTC

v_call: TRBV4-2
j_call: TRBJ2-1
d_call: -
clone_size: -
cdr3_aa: CASSRDSYNEQFF
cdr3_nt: TGTGCCAGCAGCCGCGACAGCTACAATGAGCAGTTCTTC

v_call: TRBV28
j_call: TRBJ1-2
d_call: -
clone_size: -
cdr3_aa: CASSPPAGSYGYTF
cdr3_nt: TGTGCCAGCAGTCCCCCTGCAGGTTCCTATGGCTACACCTTC

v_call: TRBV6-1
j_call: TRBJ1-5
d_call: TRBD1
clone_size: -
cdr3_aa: CASSETGVGYQPQHF
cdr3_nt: TGTGCCAGCAGTGAGACAGGGGTAGGCTACCAGCCCCAGCATTTT

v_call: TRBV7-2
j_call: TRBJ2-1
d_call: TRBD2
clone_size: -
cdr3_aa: CASSLPSGGYEQFF
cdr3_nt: TGTGCCAGCAGCTTACCTAGCGGGGGGTATGAGCAGTTCTTC

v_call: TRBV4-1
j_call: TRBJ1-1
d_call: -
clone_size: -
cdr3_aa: CASSQELSYLNTEAFF
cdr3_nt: TGCGCCAGCAGCCAAGAGCTCTCATACTTGAACACTGAAGCTTTCTTT

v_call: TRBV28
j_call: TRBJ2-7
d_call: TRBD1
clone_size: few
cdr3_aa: CASSLQGAANEQYF
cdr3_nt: TGTGCCAGCAGTTTACAGGGGGCTGCAAACGAGCAGTACTTC

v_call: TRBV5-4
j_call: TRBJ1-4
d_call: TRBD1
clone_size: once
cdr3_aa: CASSPGQRNEKLFF
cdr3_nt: TGTGCCAGCAGCCCGGGACAGAGAAATGAAAAACTGTTTTTT

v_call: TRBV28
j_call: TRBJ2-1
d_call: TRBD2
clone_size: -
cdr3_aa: CASSLRGTGTLAGVSLGYHEQFF
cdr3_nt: TGTGCCAGCAGCCTAAGGGGGACAGGGACACTAGCGGGAGTTTCACTCGGCTACCATGAGCAGTTCTTC

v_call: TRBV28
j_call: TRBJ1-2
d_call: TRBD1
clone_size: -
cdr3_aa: CASSLLPGQGAHGYTF
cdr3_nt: TGTGCCAGCAGTTTATTACCGGGACAGGGGGCACATGGCTACACCTTC

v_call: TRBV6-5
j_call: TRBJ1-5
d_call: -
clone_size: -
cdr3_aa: CASSLGGQKGQPQHF
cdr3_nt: TGTGCCAGCAGTTTAGGGGGTCAGAAGGGACAGCCCCAGCATTTT

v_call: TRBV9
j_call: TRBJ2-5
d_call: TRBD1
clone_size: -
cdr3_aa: CASSSRQGQFGETQYF
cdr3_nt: TGTGCCAGCAGCTCCCGACAGGGGCAATTTGGAGAGACCCAGTACTTC

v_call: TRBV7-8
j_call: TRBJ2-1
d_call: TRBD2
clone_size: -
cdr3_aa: CASSLLAGGNNEQFF
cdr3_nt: TGTGCCAGCAGCCTCTTGGCGGGGGGGAACAATGAGCAGTTCTTC

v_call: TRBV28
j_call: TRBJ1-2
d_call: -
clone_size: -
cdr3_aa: CASRTPGGGDYYGYTF
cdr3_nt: TGTGCCAGCAGAACCCCGGGTGGAGGGGACTACTATGGCTACACCTTC

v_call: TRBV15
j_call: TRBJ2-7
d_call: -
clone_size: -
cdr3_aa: CATSREVGPGLNYEQYF
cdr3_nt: TGTGCCACCAGCAGAGAAGTAGGGCCAGGGCTTAACTACGAGCAGTACTTC

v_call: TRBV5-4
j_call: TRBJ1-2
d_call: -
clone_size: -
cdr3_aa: CASSSVGSSNYGYTF
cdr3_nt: TGTGCCAGCAGCTCCGTCGGGTCGTCAAACTATGGCTACACCTTC

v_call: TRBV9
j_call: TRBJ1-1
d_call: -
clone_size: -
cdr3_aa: CASSVGGHPNTEAFF
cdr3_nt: TGTGCCAGCAGCGTAGGGGGACACCCGAACACTGAAGCTTTCTTT

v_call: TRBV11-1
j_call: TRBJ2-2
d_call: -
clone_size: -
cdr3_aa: CASSLEGLNTGELFF
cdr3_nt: TGTGCCAGCAGCTTAGAGGGACTGAACACCGGGGAGCTGTTTTTT

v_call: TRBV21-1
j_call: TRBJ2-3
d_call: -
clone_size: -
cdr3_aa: CASSKADGGDTQYF
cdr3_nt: TGTGCCAGCAGCAAAGCGGACGGGGGTGATACGCAGTATTTT

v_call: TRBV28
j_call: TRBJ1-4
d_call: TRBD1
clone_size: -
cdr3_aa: CASSPPGQGARQLFF
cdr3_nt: TGTGCCAGCAGTCCACCGGGACAGGGGGCGAGGCAACTGTTTTTT

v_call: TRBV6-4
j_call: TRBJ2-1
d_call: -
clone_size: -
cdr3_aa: CASSDRLADLGEQFF
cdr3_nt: TGTGCCAGCAGTGACCGGCTAGCCGATCTCGGTGAGCAGTTCTTC

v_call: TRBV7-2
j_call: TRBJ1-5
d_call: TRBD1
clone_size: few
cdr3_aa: CASSPGQGVGNQPQHF
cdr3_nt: TGTGCCAGCAGCCCCGGACAGGGTGTAGGAAATCAGCCCCAGCATTTT

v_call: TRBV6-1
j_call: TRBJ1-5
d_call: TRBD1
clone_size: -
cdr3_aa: CASSEDRYKDQPQHF
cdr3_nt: TGTGCCAGCAGTGAGGACAGGTACAAGGATCAGCCCCAGCATTTT

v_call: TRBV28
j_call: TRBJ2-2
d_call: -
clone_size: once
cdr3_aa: CASSLGQLTGELFF
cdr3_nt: TGTGCCAGCAGTTTGGGACAACTCACCGGGGAGCTGTTTTTT

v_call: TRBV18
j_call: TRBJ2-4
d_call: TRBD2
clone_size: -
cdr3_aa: CASSPDSGRAGAKNIQYF
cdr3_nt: TGTGCCAGCTCACCAGATAGCGGGAGGGCCGGGGCCAAAAACATTCAGTACTTC

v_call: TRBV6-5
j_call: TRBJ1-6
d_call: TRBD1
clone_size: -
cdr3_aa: CASIPPGTGLTLHF
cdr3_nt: TGTGCCAGCATTCCACCCGGGACAGGTTTAACCCTCCACTTT

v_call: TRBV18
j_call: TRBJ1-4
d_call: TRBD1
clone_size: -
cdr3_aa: CASSTGQGREKLFF
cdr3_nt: TGTGCCAGCTCAACGGGACAGGGACGGGAAAAACTGTTTTTT

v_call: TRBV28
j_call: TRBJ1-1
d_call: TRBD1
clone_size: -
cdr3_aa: CASRPGGGITEAFF
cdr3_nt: TGTGCCAGCAGACCAGGGGGCGGAATCACTGAAGCTTTCTTT